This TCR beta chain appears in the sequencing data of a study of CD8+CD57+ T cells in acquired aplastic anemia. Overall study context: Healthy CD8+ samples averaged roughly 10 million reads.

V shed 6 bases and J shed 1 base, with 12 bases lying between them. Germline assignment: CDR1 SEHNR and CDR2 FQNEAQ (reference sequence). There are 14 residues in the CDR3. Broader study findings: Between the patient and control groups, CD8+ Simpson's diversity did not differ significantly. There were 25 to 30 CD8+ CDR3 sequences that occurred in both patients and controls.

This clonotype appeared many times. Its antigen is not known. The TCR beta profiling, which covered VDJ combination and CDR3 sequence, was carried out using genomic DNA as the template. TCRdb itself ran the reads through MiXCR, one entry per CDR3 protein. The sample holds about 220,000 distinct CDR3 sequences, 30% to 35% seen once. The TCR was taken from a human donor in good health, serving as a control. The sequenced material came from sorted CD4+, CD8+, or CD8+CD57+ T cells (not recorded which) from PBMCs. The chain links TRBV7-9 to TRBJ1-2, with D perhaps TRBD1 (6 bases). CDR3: CASRAPDSNYGYTF. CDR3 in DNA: TGTGCCAGCAGGGCGCCGGACAGTAACTATGGCTACACCTTC.